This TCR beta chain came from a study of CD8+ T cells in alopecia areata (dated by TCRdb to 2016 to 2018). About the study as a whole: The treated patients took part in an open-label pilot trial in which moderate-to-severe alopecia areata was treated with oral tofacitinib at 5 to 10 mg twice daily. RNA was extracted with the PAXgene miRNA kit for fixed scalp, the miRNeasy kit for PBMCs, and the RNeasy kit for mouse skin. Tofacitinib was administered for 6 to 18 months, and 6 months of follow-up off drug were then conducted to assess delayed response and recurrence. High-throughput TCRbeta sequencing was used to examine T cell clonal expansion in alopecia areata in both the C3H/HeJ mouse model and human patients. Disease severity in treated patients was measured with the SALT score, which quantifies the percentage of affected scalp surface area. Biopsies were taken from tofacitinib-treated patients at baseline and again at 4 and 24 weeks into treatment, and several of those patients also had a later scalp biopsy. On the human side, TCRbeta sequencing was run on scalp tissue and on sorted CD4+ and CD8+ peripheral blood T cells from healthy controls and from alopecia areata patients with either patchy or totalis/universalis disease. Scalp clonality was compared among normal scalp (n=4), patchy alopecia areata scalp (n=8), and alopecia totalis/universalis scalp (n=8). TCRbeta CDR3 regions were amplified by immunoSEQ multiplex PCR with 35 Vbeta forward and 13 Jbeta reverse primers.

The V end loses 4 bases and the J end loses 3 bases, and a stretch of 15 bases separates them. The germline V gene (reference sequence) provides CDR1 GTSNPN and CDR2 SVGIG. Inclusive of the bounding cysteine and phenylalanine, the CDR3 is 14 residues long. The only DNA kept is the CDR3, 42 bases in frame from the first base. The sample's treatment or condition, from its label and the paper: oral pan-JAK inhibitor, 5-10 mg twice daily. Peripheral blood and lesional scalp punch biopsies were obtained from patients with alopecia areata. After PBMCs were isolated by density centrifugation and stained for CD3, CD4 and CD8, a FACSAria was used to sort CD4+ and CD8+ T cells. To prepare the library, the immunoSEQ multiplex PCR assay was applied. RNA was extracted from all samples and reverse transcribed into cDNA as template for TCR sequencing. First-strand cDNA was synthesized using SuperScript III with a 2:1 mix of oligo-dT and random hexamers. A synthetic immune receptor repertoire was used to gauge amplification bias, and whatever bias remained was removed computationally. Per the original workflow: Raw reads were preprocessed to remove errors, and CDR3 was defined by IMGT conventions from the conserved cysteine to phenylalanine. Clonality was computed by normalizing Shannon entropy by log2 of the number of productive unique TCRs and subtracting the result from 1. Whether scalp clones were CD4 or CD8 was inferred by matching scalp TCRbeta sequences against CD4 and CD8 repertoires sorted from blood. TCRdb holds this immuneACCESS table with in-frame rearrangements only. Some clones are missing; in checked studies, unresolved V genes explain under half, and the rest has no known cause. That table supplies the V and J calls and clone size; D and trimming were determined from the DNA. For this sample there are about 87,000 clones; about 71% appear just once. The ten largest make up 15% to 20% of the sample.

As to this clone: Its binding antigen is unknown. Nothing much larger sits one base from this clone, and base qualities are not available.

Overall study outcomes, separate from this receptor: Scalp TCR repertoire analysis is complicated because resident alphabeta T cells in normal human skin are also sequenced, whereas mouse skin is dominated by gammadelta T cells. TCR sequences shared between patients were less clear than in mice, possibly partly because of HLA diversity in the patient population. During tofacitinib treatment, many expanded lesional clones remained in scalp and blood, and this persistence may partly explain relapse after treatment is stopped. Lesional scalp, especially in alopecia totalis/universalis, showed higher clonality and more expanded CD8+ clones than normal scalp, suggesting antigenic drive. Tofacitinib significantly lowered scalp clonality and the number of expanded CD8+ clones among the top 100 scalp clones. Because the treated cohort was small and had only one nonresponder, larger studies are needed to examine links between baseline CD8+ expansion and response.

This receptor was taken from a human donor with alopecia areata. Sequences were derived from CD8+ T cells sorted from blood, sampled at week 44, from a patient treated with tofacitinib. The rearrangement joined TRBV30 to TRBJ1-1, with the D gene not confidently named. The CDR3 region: CAWNGGETYTEAFF. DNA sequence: TGTGCCTGGAATGGTGGGGAGACCTACACTGAAGCTTTCTTT.